The following is a T cell receptor beta chain sequence with its context. Antigen unknown. Time point noted: week 47, end of study. The investigators gave 300 ug of mutant IDH1 20-mer peptide in each vaccine dose, together with topical imiquimod. This sample was included in a study of a mutant IDH1 vaccine in newly diagnosed glioma. Using immunoSEQ multiplex PCR, the repertoire was profiled, and TCRdb retains in-frame clones only, with some absent. The sample holds about 50,000 clones; about three quarters are singletons and the top ten take 4.9%. Germline CDR1 and CDR2: SGHKS and YYEKEE (reference sequence). Trimming stripped 5 bases from V and 4 bases from J, with 21 bases between. There are 16 residues in the CDR3.

This sample comprised PBMCs, obtained from a glioma patient whose treatment included an IDH1 peptide vaccine. J is TRBJ1-1 and V is TRBV5-5, with D tentatively TRBD1 (5 bases). The TCR was taken from a woman aged 40 to 50 with glioma. Some clones in this sample may be carry-over from other donors' samples. CDR3 bases: TGTGCCAGCAGGTGGGACCTTCATATAGAGGGCACTGAAGCTTTCTTT. As protein: CASRWDLHIEGTEAFF.